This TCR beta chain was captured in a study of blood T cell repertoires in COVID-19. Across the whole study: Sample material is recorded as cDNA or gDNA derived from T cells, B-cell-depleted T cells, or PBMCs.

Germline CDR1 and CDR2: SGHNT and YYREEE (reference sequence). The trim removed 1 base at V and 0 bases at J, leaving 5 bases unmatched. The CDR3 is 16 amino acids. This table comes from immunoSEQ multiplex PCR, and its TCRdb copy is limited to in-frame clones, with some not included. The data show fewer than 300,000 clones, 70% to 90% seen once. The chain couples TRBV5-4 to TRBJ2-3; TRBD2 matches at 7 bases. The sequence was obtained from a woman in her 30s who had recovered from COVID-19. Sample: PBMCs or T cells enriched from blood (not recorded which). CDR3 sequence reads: CASSLQAGPSTDTQYF. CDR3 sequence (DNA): TGTGCCAGCAGCTTGCAAGCGGGGCCTAGCACAGATACGCAGTATTTT.